The 7 T cell receptor beta chains given below trace back to one sample, sequenced in a study of T cells in localized non-small cell lung cancer. Some clones are missing from TCRdb's copy, which holds only in-frame ones; the method was immunoSEQ multiplex PCR. The repertoire holds 1,300 or so clones, with about a fifth as singletons. The sequencing here drew on normal lung tissue next to the tumor, taken before any cancer treatment. Receptors were obtained from a male donor older than 55 with stage III squamous cell lung carcinoma.

This clone is labeled large. As DNA, the CDR3 is TGTGCCAGCAGCTTCGCCGCAGGAAGGGTTGGAGCAGATACGCAGTATTTT. Translated, it gives CASSFAAGRVGADTQYF. V gene TRBV11-3 combines with J gene TRBJ2-3; D ambiguous. V lost 3 bases, J lost 4 bases, and 20 bases lay in between. The CDR3 sequence is 17 residues long. The germline V gene encodes CDR1 SGHNT and CDR2 YENEEA.

V gene TRBV19 combines with J gene TRBJ1-2, with D tentatively TRBD1 (5 bases). The CDR3 is 13 residues long. CDR1 and CDR2 (germline): LNHDA, SQIVND (reference sequence). Trimming cost V 3 bases and J 10 bases, with 15 bases left between them. The CDR3 sequence: CASSIGAGSPYTF. CDR3 DNA sequence: TGTGCCAGTAGTATTGGGGCGGGGAGTCCCTACACCTTC.

The rearrangement links TRBV18 to TRBJ2-5; 7 bases line up with TRBD1. Germline-derived CDR1 and CDR2 are KGHSH and LQKENI. J was trimmed by 2 bases and V by 4 bases; bases with no gene match: 4. The CDR3 totals 14 residues. The CDR3 loop is CASSLRTGQETQYF. As DNA, the CDR3 is TGTGCCAGCTCACTGCGGACAGGTCAAGAGACCCAGTACTTC.

This clone was counted a few times. The chain combines TRBV11-3 with TRBJ2-2; tentatively, D is TRBD2 (6 bases). V was trimmed by 2 bases and J by 0 bases, leaving 10 bases between them. The CDR3 covers 16 residues. Per the germline V gene, CDR1 is SGHNT and CDR2 is YENEEA. The CDR3 DNA is TGTGCCAGCAGCTTATGGGGCGGGACGAACACCGGGGAGCTGTTTTTT. Amino acid sequence: CASSLWGGTNTGELFF.

The CDR3 loop reads CASNQQGMNTEAFF. The CDR3 nucleotides are TGTGCCAGCAACCAACAGGGAATGAACACTGAAGCTTTCTTT. V usage is TRBV6-8 and J usage is TRBJ1-1; D perhaps matches TRBD1 (6 bases). The CDR3 runs 14 residues. The germline gives CDR1 MNHGY, CDR2 SAAAGT. V lost 7 bases to trimming and J lost 0 bases, with 12 bases between them.

The chain recombines TRBV30 with TRBJ1-2; perhaps TRBD1 as D (5 bases). Germline-derived CDR1 and CDR2 are GTSNPN and SVGIG (reference sequence). Trimming left V 5 bases short and J 8 bases short, with 12 bases between. CDR3 length: 11 amino acids. The CDR3 nucleotides are TGTGCCTGGGGGGGTCCCGCCGGCTACACCTTC. Its translation is CAWGGPAGYTF.

The rearrangement uses TRBV9 and TRBJ2-7; the D gene could be TRBD1 or TRBD2 (5 bases each). CDR3 length: 14 amino acids. Per germline, CDR1 SGDLS and CDR2 YYNGEE. V was pared by 6 bases and J by 2 bases, with 15 bases between. The CDR3 DNA sequence: TGTGCCAGCAACCGGGACGCCGCCACCTACGAGCAGTACTTC. This codes for CASNRDAATYEQYF.